A selection of T cell receptor beta chains follows, all from one sample in a study of T cells in Graves' hyperthyroidism and ophthalmopathy. TCRdb passed the multiplex PCR reads through MiXCR, listing each CDR3 protein once. The table lists some 510,000 distinct CDR3 sequences, less than 25% of them singletons. Sequenced input: blood. The source of these receptors is a man aged 18 to 30 with Graves' hyperthyroidism. The CDR3 runs from the conserved cysteine through the conserved F or W. A D gene is named only where the DNA matches it firmly. Clone size is stated in some rows and not others, as once, few, many or a class when expanded.

v_gene,d_gene,j_gene,abundance,CDR3nt,CDR3aa
TRBV19,TRBD1,TRBJ2-5,few,TGTGCCAGTAGTATTACTCGGACAGGCCAAGAGACCCAGTACTTC,CASSITRTGQETQYF
TRBV5-1,.,TRBJ1-2,many,TGCGCCAGCAGCACGCGTCGGGGGGCGGATGGCTACACCTTC,CASSTRRGADGYTF
TRBV27,TRBD2,TRBJ2-2,many,TGTGCCAGCAGTTCCGTTCGGGGGGGGAGGTCCGGGGAGCTGTTTTTT,CASSSVRGGRSGELFF
TRBV6-1,.,TRBJ1-5,many,TGTGCCAGCAGGGAGTTGTGGGGGGGTGGGGGTCAGCCCCAGCATTTT,CASRELWGGGGQPQHF
TRBV28,.,TRBJ2-7,few,TGTGCCAGCAGGGGGGGCAGGGCTCCCTACGAGCAGTACTTC,CASRGGRAPYEQYF
TRBV2,.,TRBJ2-4,many,TGTGCCAGCACCCCACGGGTAGGGTCTTTTCGGAACATTCAGTACTTC,CASTPRVGSFRNIQYF
TRBV12-5,.,TRBJ2-5,many,TGTGCTAGTGGGCCAGCGGATGGAGAGACCCAGTACTTC,CASGPADGETQYF
TRBV15,.,TRBJ1-3,many,TGTGCCACCAGCAGCCCAGACCCGGGAAACACCATATATTTT,CATSSPDPGNTIYF
TRBV4-1,TRBD1,TRBJ2-7,few,TGCGCCAGCAGCCAAGAGGACAGGGAATCCTACGAGCAGTACTTC,CASSQEDRESYEQYF
TRBV27,.,TRBJ2-7,many,TGTGCCAGCAGTCGTGGGACGGGGACGCACGAGCAGTACTTC,CASSRGTGTHEQYF
TRBV28,.,TRBJ1-2,many,TGTGCCAGCAGTTCCCTAGGGGCCCGCTATGGCTACACCTTC,CASSSLGARYGYTF
TRBV28,.,TRBJ1-5,.,TGTGCCAGCCTCATATTCGGGGGGAATCAGCCCCAGCATTTT,CASLIFGGNQPQHF
TRBV15,.,TRBJ2-7,.,TGTGCCACCAGCAGTGTTCGCTTTGCGGGCCCTTCCTACGAGCAGTACTTC,CATSSVRFAGPSYEQYF
TRBV24-1,TRBD1,TRBJ1-2,many,TGTGCCACCAGTGACTCCGCCGGGACAGGGCAGGGTGGCTACACCTTC,CATSDSAGTGQGGYTF
TRBV9,.,TRBJ1-2,many,TGTGCCAGCAGCCCTGGGCGCGGGAACTATGGCTACACCTTC,CASSPGRGNYGYTF
TRBV6-5,.,TRBJ2-7,many,TGTGCCAGCAGTTACAGGCTCTCCTACGAGCAGTACTTC,CASSYRLSYEQYF
TRBV5-1,.,TRBJ2-5,many,TGCGCCAGCAGCTTTCTGAGAGGGAGAGAGACCCAGTACTTC,CASSFLRGRETQYF
TRBV20-1,.,TRBJ1-5,many,TGCAGTGCCTCAATGGGAGTTGCTCAGCCCCAGCATTTT,CSASMGVAQPQHF
TRBV7-9,.,TRBJ1-2,many,TGTGCCAGCAGCTTAGCGGAACAGATCTATGGCTACACCTTC,CASSLAEQIYGYTF
TRBV7-2,TRBD2,TRBJ2-5,.,TGTGCCAGCAGCCCTGGACTAGGGCCCCAAGAGACCCAGTACTTC,CASSPGLGPQETQYF
TRBV12-3/TRBV12-4,.,TRBJ2-6,many,TGTGCCAGCACATTCTTTGCTGGGGCCAACGTCCTGACTTTC,CASTFFAGANVLTF
TRBV27,.,TRBJ1-1,few,TGTGCCAGCAGTCCCCGGGAGGGTCTGAACACTGAAGCTTTCTTT,CASSPREGLNTEAFF
TRBV7-9,.,TRBJ2-7,many,TGTGCCAGCAGCTTAGGGGGCGCGACCGAGCAGTACTTC,CASSLGGATEQYF
TRBV29-1,TRBD1,TRBJ2-5,.,TGCAGCGAACAGGGGGTCCAAGAGACCCAGTACTTC,CSEQGVQETQYF
TRBV12-3/TRBV12-4,.,TRBJ2-7,many,TGTGCCAGCAGGTCCGGGACAACCTACGAGCAGTACTTC,CASRSGTTYEQYF
TRBV14,.,TRBJ1-5,few,TGTGCCAGCCTTCAAGGCCCTAGCAATCAGCCCCAGCATTTT,CASLQGPSNQPQHF
TRBV9,.,TRBJ1-2,many,TGTGCCAGCAGCGTAGATCCCGGCGGCTATGGCTACACCTTC,CASSVDPGGYGYTF
TRBV20-1,.,TRBJ1-1,many,TGCAGTGCGGCTCCGGGTGGGGTTAACACTGAAGCTTTCTTT,CSAAPGGVNTEAFF
TRBV14,.,TRBJ1-1,many,TGTGCCAGCAGCCAAGATAAGGTGCCAGCGAACACTGAAGCTTTCTTT,CASSQDKVPANTEAFF
TRBV6-1,.,TRBJ1-2,many,TGTGCCAGCAGCGCCGGACTGACCTATGGCTACACCTTC,CASSAGLTYGYTF
TRBV6-2/TRBV6-3,.,TRBJ1-2,many,TGTGCCAGCAGTCCCCTCAATCGGGGGTACGGCTATGGCTACACCTTC,CASSPLNRGYGYGYTF
TRBV7-9,.,TRBJ2-2,.,TGTGCCAGCAGCCTGACACAGAACACCGGGGAGCTGTGTTTT,CASSLTQNTGELCF
TRBV12-3/TRBV12-4,.,TRBJ1-1,once,TGTGCCAGCGCGGGAAGCGCCATGAACACTGAAGCTTTCTTT,CASAGSAMNTEAFF
TRBV27,TRBD1,TRBJ1-5,many,TGTGCCAGCAGTGCCCGGACAGGGGGGGGTCAGCCCCAGCATTTT,CASSARTGGGQPQHF
TRBV27,.,TRBJ1-2,many,TGTGCCAGCAGTCTAGATCCTAACTATGGCTACACCTTC,CASSLDPNYGYTF
TRBV6-1,.,TRBJ2-6,.,TGTGCCAGCAGTGAAGATCAGGGATCTGGGGCCAACGTCCTGACTTTC,CASSEDQGSGANVLTF
TRBV13,TRBD2,TRBJ2-7,few,TGTGCCAGCAGCTTAGAGCGGTCTAGCGGGGGATACGAGCAGTACTTC,CASSLERSSGGYEQYF
TRBV28,.,TRBJ1-5,many,TGTGCCAGCCAAACGCGTATTAGCAATCAGCCCCAGCATTTT,CASQTRISNQPQHF
TRBV12-3/TRBV12-4,.,TRBJ1-1,.,TGTGCCAGCCGATGGGCGAGCGGCAGGGAAGCTTTCTTT,CASRWASGREAFF
TRBV10-3,TRBD1,TRBJ1-2,many,TGTGCCATCAGTCGGGACAGGGAGGCCCTCCATGGCTACACCTTC,CAISRDREALHGYTF
TRBV9,.,TRBJ1-5,.,TGTGCCAGCAGCGTAGGAGGGGATAGCAATCAGCCCCAGCATTTT,CASSVGGDSNQPQHF
TRBV7-9,TRBD2,TRBJ2-7,few,TGTGCCAGCAACCCCGGGACTACCTACGAGCAGTACTTC,CASNPGTTYEQYF
TRBV6-1,.,TRBJ1-1,few,TGTGCCAGCATAGGGAACACTGAAGCTTTCTTT,CASIGNTEAFF
TRBV11-3,.,TRBJ1-1,.,TGTGCCAGCAGCTTATCCGTCAGTTCTATAACTGAAGCTTTCTTT,CASSLSVSSITEAFF
TRBV7-6,.,TRBJ1-2,many,TGTGCCAGCAGCATGGGATGGGCTGATGGCTACACCTTC,CASSMGWADGYTF
TRBV12-3/TRBV12-4,.,TRBJ1-1,many,TGTGCCAGCAGTTTCATTCAGCAGGGGCAGAGAACTGAAGCTTTCTTT,CASSFIQQGQRTEAFF
TRBV11-2,.,TRBJ2-7,few,TGTGCCAGCAGCCCAGGGTGGGGCTACGAGCAGTACTTC,CASSPGWGYEQYF
TRBV15,TRBD1,TRBJ1-5,.,TGTGCCACCAGCAGAGCAGGGGGGGACAATCAGCCCCAGCATTTT,CATSRAGGDNQPQHF
TRBV15,.,TRBJ1-2,many,TGTGCCACCAGCAGATCGAACGGGGCTGGCTACACCTTC,CATSRSNGAGYTF
TRBV9,TRBD1,TRBJ2-7,many,TGTGCCAGCAGCCCAGGGGACAGCTCCTACGAGCAGTACTTC,CASSPGDSSYEQYF
TRBV6-1,.,TRBJ1-1,many,TGTGCCAGCAGTGCGAGTCGGTCCACTGAAGCTTTCTTT,CASSASRSTEAFF
TRBV5-1,.,TRBJ2-5,many,TGCGCCAGCAGCTTCGGCAGGGGAAAAGAGACCCAGTACTTC,CASSFGRGKETQYF
TRBV6-1,.,TRBJ1-5,many,TGTGCCAGCAGTACCACCAGGGGTGGCAATCAGCCCCAGCATTTT,CASSTTRGGNQPQHF